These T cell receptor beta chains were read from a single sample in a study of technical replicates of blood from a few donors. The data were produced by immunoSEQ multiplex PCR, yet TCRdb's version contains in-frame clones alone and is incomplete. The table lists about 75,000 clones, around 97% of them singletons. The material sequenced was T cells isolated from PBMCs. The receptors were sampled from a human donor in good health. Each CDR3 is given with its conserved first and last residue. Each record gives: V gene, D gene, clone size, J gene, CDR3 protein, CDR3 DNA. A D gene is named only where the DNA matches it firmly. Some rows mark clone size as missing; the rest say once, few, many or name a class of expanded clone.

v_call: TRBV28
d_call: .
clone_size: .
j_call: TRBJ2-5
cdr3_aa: CASSLVRETQYF
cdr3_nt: TGTGCCAGCAGTTTAGTTAGAGAGACCCAGTACTTC

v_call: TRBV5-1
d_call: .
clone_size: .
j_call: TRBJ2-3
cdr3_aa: CASSSGLNLPDTQYF
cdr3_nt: TGCGCCAGCAGCTCTGGCCTCAATCTCCCCGATACGCAGTATTTT

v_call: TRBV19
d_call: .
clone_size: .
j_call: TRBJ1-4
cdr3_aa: CASSRQATVGNEKLFF
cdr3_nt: TGTGCCAGTAGTCGGCAAGCGACAGTTGGGAATGAAAAACTGTTTTTT

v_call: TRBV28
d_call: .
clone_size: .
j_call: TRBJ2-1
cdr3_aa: CASSFPARVHEQFF
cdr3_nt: TGTGCCAGCAGTTTCCCTGCGAGGGTCCATGAGCAGTTCTTC

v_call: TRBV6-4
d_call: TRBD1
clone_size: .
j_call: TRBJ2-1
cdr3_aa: CASSKTGTYNEQFF
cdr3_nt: TGTGCCAGCAGTAAGACAGGGACCTACAATGAGCAGTTCTTC

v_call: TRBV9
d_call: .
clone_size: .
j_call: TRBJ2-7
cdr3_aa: CASSPSIDLVAGQRIEQYF
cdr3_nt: TGTGCCAGCAGCCCTAGCATAGATTTGGTTGCGGGACAGCGAATCGAGCAGTACTTC

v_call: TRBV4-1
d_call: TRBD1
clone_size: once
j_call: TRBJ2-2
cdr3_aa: CASSQPTDRGGELFF
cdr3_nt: TGCGCCAGCAGCCAACCAACTGACAGGGGAGGGGAGCTGTTTTTT

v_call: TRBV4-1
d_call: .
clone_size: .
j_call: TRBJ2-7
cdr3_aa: CASSLYFLGSKAKGEQYF
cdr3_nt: TGCGCCAGCAGCCTCTACTTCCTCGGGAGCAAGGCGAAGGGAGAGCAGTACTTC

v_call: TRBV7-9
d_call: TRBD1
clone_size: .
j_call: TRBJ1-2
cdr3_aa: CASSLGVGQGYGYTF
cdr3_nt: TGTGCCAGCAGCTTAGGCGTGGGACAGGGTTATGGCTACACCTTC

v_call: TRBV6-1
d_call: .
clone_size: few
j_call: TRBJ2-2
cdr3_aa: CASSASVAGELFF
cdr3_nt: TGTGCCAGCAGTGCGTCGGTGGCCGGGGAGCTGTTTTTT

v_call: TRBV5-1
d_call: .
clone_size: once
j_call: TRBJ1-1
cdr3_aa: CASSLAQGGSTEAFF
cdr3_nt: TGCGCCAGCAGCTTGGCACAGGGAGGGAGCACTGAAGCTTTCTTT

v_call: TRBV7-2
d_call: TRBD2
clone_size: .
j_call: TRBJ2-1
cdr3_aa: CASSPGTSGNEQFF
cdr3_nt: TGTGCCAGCAGCCCCGGGACTAGCGGCAATGAGCAGTTCTTC